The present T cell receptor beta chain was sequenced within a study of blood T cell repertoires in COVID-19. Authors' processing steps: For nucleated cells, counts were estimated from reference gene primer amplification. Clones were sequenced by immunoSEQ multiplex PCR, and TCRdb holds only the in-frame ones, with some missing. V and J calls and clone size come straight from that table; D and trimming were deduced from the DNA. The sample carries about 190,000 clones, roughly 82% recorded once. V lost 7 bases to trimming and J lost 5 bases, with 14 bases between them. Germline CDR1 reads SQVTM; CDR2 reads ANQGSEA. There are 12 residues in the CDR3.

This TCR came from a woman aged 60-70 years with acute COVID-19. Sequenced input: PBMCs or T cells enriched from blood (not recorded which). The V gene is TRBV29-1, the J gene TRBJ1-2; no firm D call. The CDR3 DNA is TGCAGCGGTGGACGGGAGGAGTATGGCTACACCTTC. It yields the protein CSGGREEYGYTF.